The rows below give T cell receptor beta chains drawn from one sample of a study of cytomegalovirus exposure and HLA in healthy donors. TCRdb's table, derived via immunoSEQ multiplex PCR, lists solely in-frame clones and lacks some. The sample has some 150,000 clones, 80% to 85% seen once. The sample consisted of PBMCs. These receptors came from a woman aged 18-30 years in good health and CMV-seronegative. Both conserved end residues are part of each CDR3. Each record gives: J gene, clone size, V gene, D gene, CDR3 DNA, CDR3 protein. The D gene is left open where the match is weak. Clone size is shown for a subset of rows, as once, few, many or a class of expanded clone.

>TRBJ2-1|few|TRBV6-1|NA
TGTGCCAGCAGTTCCCTGGAGTCCTCCTACAATGAGCAGTTCTTC
CASSSLESSYNEQFF
>TRBJ1-1|NA|TRBV6-1|TRBD1
TGTGCCAGCAGAGAGACAGGGGGCACTGAAGCTTTCTTT
CASRETGGTEAFF
>TRBJ1-5|NA|TRBV28|NA
TGTGCCAGCACCCCGGCGGGGAGCAATCAGCCCCAGCATTTT
CASTPAGSNQPQHF
>TRBJ1-5|NA|TRBV28|NA
TGTGCCAGCAGTTTAGAACGAGGCCTCTGGGGCAATCAGCCCCAGCATTTT
CASSLERGLWGNQPQHF
>TRBJ2-6|NA|TRBV5-1|NA
TGCGCCAGCAGCGCGACAGTCGCCTCTGGGGCCAACGGCCTGACTTTC
CASSATVASGANGLTF
>TRBJ1-5|NA|TRBV27|TRBD1
TGTGCCAGCAGTTTAAGACAGGGGAGTCAGCCCCAGCATTTT
CASSLRQGSQPQHF
>TRBJ1-6|NA|TRBV6-1|NA
TGTGCCAGCAGGGGGAGTTCACCCCTCCACTTT
CASRGSSPLHF
>TRBJ2-4|NA|TRBV7-9|NA
TGTGCCAGCAGCTCCGTAGGACACGAGAGGAGCAGTCAGTACTTC
CASSSVGHERSSQYF
>TRBJ2-7|NA|TRBV19|NA
TGTGCCAGTAGTATAGACAGGGAAGGGCCCTACGAGCAGTACTTC
CASSIDREGPYEQYF
>TRBJ2-5|NA|TRBV11-2|TRBD2
TGTGCCAGCAGCTTATTAGCGGGGACCCAGTACTTC
CASSLLAGTQYF
>TRBJ2-7|once|TRBV6-1|NA
TGTGCCAGCAGTGATCGGGTCTCACGAAACTCCTACGAGCAGTACTTC
CASSDRVSRNSYEQYF
>TRBJ2-2|NA|TRBV2|NA
TGTGCCAGCAGTCTAATGTCGACAGAAACCGGGGAGCTGTTTTTT
CASSLMSTETGELFF
>TRBJ1-1|NA|TRBV30|TRBD1
TGTGCCTGGCGGCAGGGGGGCACCCTGAGGAACACTGAAGCTTTCTTT
CAWRQGGTLRNTEAFF
>TRBJ2-2|NA|TRBV2|TRBD2
TGTGCCAGCAGTCCCCTTGGGGGACTAGCGGGAGCTAACACCGGGGAGCTGTTTTTT
CASSPLGGLAGANTGELFF
>TRBJ2-7|once|TRBV12-5|TRBD1
TGTGCTAGTGGTTTGGTCCTAGGGACAGGGGTGGTTGCTTCGTACTTC
CASGLVLGTGVVASYF
>TRBJ2-7|NA|TRBV19|TRBD1
TGTGCCAGCGGACAGGGTCTCGAGCAGTACTTC
CASGQGLEQYF
>TRBJ2-5|NA|TRBV5-1|NA
TGCGCCAGCAGCTTGGGACGGCAGGGCGACACCCAGTACTTC
CASSLGRQGDTQYF
>TRBJ2-1|NA|TRBV5-1|TRBD1
TGCGCCAGCAGCTTGGACGGGACAGGTTACAATGAGCAGTTCTTC
CASSLDGTGYNEQFF
>TRBJ1-2|NA|TRBV30|NA
TGTGCCTGGAGCGCGGAAATGAGAGGGAACTATGGCTACACCTTC
CAWSAEMRGNYGYTF
>TRBJ2-1|NA|TRBV19|TRBD1
TGTGCCAGTAGTACCGTAGACAGGGGGCGCATCCATGAGCAGTTCTTC
CASSTVDRGRIHEQFF
>TRBJ1-5|NA|TRBV18|NA
TGTGCCAGCTCACCACAAAAGGGGCAGAATCAGCCCCAGCATTTT
CASSPQKGQNQPQHF
>TRBJ2-7|NA|TRBV28|NA
TGTGCCAGCAGTTCGATACGGGGCAGGGGTATGTACGAGCAGTACTTC
CASSSIRGRGMYEQYF
>TRBJ1-1|NA|TRBV29-1|NA
TGCAGCGTTGACAGGGGAACCTTCATGAACACTGAAGCTTTCTTT
CSVDRGTFMNTEAFF
>TRBJ2-7|NA|TRBV28|NA
TGTGCCAGCAGTCCCTGGGACACTGTCTCCTACGAGCAGTACTTC
CASSPWDTVSYEQYF
>TRBJ2-1|NA|TRBV4-1|TRBD2
TGCGCCAGCAGCCAAGTGGGACTAGTGCCCCTCAATGAGCAGTTCTTC
CASSQVGLVPLNEQFF
>TRBJ2-7|NA|TRBV30|NA
TGTGCCTGGAGTGTAGCGGGTCAGGGCTCCTACGAGCAGTACTTC
CAWSVAGQGSYEQYF
>TRBJ1-2|NA|TRBV6-1|NA
TGTGCCAGCAGTGATAATTTGTACTATGGCTACACCTTC
CASSDNLYYGYTF
>TRBJ2-3|NA|TRBV5-1|TRBD2
TGCGCCAGCAGCCCCCTTGGGGGGGCAGATACGCAGTATTTT
CASSPLGGADTQYF
>TRBJ1-1|NA|TRBV18|TRBD1
TGTGCCAGCTCACCACCAAACAGGGGAAGCACTGAAGCTTTCTTT
CASSPPNRGSTEAFF
>TRBJ1-1|NA|TRBV7-8|NA
TGTGCCAGCAGCGATGGACAGCCGAACACTGAAGCTTTCTTT
CASSDGQPNTEAFF
>TRBJ2-2|NA|TRBV7-2|TRBD1
TGTGCCAGCAGCATAGGGACAGCAAGTACCGGGGAGCTGTTTTTT
CASSIGTASTGELFF
>TRBJ2-1|NA|TRBV21-1|NA
TGTGCCAGCAGCAAGCGGCGGGGGTACAATGAGCAGTTCTTC
CASSKRRGYNEQFF